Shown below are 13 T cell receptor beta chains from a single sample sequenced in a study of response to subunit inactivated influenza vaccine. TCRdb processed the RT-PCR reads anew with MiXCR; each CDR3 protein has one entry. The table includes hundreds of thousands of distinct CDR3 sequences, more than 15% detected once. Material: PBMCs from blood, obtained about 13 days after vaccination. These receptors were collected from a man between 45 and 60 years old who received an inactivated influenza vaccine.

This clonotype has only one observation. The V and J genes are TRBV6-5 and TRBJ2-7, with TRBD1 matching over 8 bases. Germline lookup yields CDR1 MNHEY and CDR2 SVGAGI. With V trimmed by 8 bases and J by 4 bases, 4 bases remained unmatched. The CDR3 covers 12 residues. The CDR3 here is CASANRGYEQYF. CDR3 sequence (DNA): TGTGCCAGCGCAAACAGGGGGTACGAGCAGTACTTC.

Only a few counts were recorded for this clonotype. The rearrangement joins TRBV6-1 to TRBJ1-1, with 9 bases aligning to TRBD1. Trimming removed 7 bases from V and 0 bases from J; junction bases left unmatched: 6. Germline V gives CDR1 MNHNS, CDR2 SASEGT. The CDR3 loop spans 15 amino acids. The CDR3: CASKRGQGLNTEAFF. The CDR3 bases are TGTGCCAGCAAGAGGGGACAGGGTCTGAACACTGAAGCTTTCTTT.

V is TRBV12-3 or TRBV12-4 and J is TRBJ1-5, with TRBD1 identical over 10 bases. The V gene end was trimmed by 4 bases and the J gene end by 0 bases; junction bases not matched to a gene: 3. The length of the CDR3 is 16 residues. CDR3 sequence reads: CASSSGTGVSNQPQHF. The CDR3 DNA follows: TGTGCCAGCAGTTCCGGGACAGGGGTTAGCAATCAGCCCCAGCATTTT.

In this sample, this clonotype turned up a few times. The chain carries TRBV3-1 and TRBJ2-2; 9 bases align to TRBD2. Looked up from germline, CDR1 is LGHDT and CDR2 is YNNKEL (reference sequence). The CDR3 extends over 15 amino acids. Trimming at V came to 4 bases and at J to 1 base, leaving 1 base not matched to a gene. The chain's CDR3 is CASSRSGGNTGELFF. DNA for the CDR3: TGTGCCAGCAGCCGTAGCGGGGGGAACACCGGGGAGCTGTTTTTT.

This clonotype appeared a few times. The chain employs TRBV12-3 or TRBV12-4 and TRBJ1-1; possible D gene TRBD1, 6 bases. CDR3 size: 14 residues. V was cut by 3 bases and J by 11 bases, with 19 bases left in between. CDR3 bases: TGTGCCAGCAGTTTTCGCCGACAGGTCTACTCGGCTTTCTTT. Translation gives CASSFRRQVYSAFF.

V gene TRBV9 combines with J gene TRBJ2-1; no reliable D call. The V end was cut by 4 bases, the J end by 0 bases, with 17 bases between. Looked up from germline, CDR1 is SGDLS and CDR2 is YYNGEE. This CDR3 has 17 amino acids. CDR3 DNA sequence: TGTGCCAGCAGCTTCAGAGATACAACAAGCTCCTACAATGAGCAGTTCTTC. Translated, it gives CASSFRDTTSSYNEQFF.

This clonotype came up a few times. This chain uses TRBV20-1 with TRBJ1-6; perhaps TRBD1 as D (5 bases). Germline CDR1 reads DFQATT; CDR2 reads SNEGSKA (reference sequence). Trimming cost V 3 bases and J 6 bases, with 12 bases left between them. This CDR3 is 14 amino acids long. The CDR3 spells CSASSSGPNSPLHF. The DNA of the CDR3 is TGCAGTGCTAGTAGTTCAGGGCCTAATTCACCCCTCCACTTT.

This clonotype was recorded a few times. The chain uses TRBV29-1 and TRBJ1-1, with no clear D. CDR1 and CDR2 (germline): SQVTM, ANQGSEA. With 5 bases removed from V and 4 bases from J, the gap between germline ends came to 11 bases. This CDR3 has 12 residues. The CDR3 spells CSVMARTTEAFF. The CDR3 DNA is TGCAGCGTTATGGCTCGTACCACTGAAGCTTTCTTT.

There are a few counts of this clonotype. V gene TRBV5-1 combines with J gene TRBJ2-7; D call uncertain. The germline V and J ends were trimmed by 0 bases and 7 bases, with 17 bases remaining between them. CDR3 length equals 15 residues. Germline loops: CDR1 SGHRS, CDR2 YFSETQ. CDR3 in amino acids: CASSLVSSAALEQYF. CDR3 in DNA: TGCGCCAGCAGCTTGGTTTCGTCAGCCGCCTTAGAGCAGTACTTC.

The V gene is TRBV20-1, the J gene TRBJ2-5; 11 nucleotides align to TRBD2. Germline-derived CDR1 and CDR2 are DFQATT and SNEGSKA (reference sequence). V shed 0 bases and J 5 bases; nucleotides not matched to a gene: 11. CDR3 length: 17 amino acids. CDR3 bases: TGCAGTGCTAGAGATGTTTCTTCTAGCGGGAGGAGTGAGACCCAGTACTTC. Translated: CSARDVSSSGRSETQYF.

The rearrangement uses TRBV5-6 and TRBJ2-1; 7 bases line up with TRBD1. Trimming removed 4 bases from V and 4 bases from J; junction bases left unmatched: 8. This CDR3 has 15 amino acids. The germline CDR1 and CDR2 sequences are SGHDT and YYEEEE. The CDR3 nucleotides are TGTGCCAGCAGCCCGGGACAGAAAGTGTACAATGAGCAGTTCTTC. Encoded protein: CASSPGQKVYNEQFF.

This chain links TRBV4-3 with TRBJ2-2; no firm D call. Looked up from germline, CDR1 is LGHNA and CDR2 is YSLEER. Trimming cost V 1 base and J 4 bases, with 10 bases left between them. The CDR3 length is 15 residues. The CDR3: CASSQVIYSTGELFF. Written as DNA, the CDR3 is TGCGCCAGCAGCCAAGTGATTTACTCCACCGGGGAGCTGTTTTTT.

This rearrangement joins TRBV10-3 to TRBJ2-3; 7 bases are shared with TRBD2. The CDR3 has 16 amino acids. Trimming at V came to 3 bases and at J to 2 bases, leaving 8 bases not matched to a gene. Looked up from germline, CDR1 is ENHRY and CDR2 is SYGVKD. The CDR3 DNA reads TGTGCCATCAGTGACAGTTCTAGCGGTTCCACAGATACGCAGTATTTT. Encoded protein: CAISDSSSGSTDTQYF.